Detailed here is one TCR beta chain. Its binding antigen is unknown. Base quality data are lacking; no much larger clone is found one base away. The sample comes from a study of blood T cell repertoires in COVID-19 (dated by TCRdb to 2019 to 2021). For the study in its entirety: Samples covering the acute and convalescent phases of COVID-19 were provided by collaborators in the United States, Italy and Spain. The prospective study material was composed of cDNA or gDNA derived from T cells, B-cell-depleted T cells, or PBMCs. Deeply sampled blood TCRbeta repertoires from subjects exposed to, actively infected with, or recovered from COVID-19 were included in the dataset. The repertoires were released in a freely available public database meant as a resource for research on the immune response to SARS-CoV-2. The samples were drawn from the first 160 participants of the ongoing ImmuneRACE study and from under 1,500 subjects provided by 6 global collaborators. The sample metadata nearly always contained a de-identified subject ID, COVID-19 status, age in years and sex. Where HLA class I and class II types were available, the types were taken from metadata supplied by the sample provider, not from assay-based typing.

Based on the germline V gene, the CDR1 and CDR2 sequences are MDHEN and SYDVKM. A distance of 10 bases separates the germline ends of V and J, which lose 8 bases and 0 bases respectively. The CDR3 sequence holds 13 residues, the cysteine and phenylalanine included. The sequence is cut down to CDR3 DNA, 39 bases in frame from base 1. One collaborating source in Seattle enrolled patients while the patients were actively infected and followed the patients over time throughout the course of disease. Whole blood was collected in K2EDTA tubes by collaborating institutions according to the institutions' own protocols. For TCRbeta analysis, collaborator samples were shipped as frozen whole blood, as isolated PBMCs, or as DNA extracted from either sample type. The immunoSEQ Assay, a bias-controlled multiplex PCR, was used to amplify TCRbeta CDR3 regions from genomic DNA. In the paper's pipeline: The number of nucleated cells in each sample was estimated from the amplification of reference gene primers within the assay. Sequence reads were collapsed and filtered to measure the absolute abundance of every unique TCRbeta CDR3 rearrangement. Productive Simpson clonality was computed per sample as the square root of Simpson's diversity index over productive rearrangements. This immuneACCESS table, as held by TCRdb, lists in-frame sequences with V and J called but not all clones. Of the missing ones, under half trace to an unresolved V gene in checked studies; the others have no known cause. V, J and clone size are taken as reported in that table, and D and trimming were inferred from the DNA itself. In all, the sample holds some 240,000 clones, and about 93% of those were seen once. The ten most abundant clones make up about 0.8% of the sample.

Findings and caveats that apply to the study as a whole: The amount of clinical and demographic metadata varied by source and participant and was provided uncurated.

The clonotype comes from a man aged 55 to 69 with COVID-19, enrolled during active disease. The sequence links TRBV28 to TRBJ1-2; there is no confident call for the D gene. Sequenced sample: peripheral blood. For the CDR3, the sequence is CASGPGSNYGYTF. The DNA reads TGTGCCAGCGGACCGGGATCTAACTATGGCTACACCTTC.